The 26 T cell receptor beta chains presented below share a single source sample, sequenced in a study of blood T cell repertoires in COVID-19 (dated by TCRdb to 2018 to 2020). Library preparation employed the immunoSEQ multiplex PCR assay. TCRdb's version of the immuneACCESS table is confined to in-frame rearrangements and falls short of the full clone set. An unresolved V gene accounts for under half of the shortfall where checked; the remainder is of unknown origin. The table for this sample lists about 380,000 clones; around nine tenths of them were counted only once. The top ten constitute 1.2% of the sample. Sequencing was performed on PBMCs or T cells enriched from blood (not recorded which). These receptors all come from a woman aged 18 to 35 who had recovered from COVID-19.

The genes are TRBV6-5 and TRBJ1-2; D is perhaps TRBD1 (6 bases). Germline CDR1 and CDR2: MNHEY and SVGAGI. Trimming took off 7 bases at V and 4 bases at J, with 13 bases between the two ends. The CDR3 consists of 13 residues. CDR3 sequence reads: CASTQAGAYGYTF. In DNA, the CDR3 is TGTGCCAGCACCCAAGCAGGGGCCTATGGCTACACCTTC.

As concerns this clone: This sample includes further DNA sequences coding for the same CDR3. The chain recombines TRBV4-3 with TRBJ2-2; a possible D gene is TRBD1 (6 bases). The CDR3 has 15 amino acids. Germline V gene lookup returns CDR1 LGHNA and CDR2 YSLEER. Trimming shortened V by 0 bases and J by 1 base, and 6 bases separated the two germline ends. Here the CDR3 reads CASSQDRGNTGELFF. In DNA, the CDR3 is TGCGCCAGCAGCCAAGACAGGGGGAACACCGGGGAGCTGTTTTTT.

This clone was found a few times. The chain employs TRBV3-1 (or the pseudogene TRBV3-2) and TRBJ1-5, with TRBD1 as a possible D gene (6 bases). CDR1 and CDR2 from the germline V gene are LGHDT and YNNKEL (reference sequence). The CDR3 runs 15 residues. Trimming cost V 0 bases and J 5 bases, with 11 bases left between them. The CDR3 protein is CASSQDSGHHQPQHF. CDR3 DNA sequence: TGTGCCAGCAGCCAAGATTCGGGACACCATCAGCCCCAGCATTTT.

The chain employs TRBV7-9 and TRBJ2-5, with D possibly matching TRBD1 (5 bases). This CDR3 region has 15 residues. V was trimmed by 5 bases and J by 5 bases, leaving 18 bases between them. The germline CDR1 and CDR2 sequences are SEHNR and FQNEAQ (reference sequence). In DNA form, the CDR3 reads TGTGCCAGCAGCCCCCCGGTTGGACACCCGGAGACCCAGTACTTC. It translates to CASSPPVGHPETQYF.

This chain connects TRBV28 to TRBJ1-4; 8 bases align to TRBD1. The CDR3 totals 16 residues. Germline CDR1 is MDHEN and CDR2 is SYDVKM. V shed 3 bases, J shed 0 bases, and the junction held 3 bases outside the gene matches. CDR3 sequence (DNA): TGTGCCAGCAGTTTGGACAGGGCTGCAACTAATGAAAAACTGTTTTTT. This gives the protein CASSLDRAATNEKLFF.

This clone occurred a few times. The genes are TRBV27 and TRBJ1-5; D is undetermined. Germline values: CDR1 MNHEY, CDR2 SMNVEV (reference sequence). The CDR3 consists of 13 residues. V lost 6 bases, J lost 3 bases, and 9 bases lay in between. In nucleotides, the CDR3 is TGTGCCAGCAGACCTCTATACAATCAGCCCCAGCATTTT. Its translation: CASRPLYNQPQHF.

V gene TRBV18 combines with J gene TRBJ2-3, with a possible D match to TRBD2 (5 bases). V lost 1 base to trimming and J lost 2 bases, with 10 bases between them. Per germline, CDR1 KGHSH and CDR2 LQKENI. The CDR3 extends over 15 amino acids. The CDR3 loop is CASSPQRGATDTQYF. CDR3 DNA sequence: TGTGCCAGCTCACCACAACGGGGAGCCACAGATACGCAGTATTTT.

This clone has only one observation. This chain connects TRBV5-6 to TRBJ2-1; tentative D call: TRBD2 (5 bases). The V end lost 0 bases, the J end lost 4 bases, and 14 bases lay between the germline ends. Germline V gene sequence: CDR1 SGHDT, CDR2 YYEEEE. This CDR3 region has 16 residues. CDR3 DNA: TGTGCCAGCAGCTTGGCCGCGGGCATCGGGTACAATGAGCAGTTCTTC. Translating gives CASSLAAGIGYNEQFF.

The chain combines TRBV6-5 with TRBJ2-3, with 9 bases that match TRBD1. The length of the CDR3 is 16 residues. Germline V gene lookup returns CDR1 MNHEY and CDR2 SVGAGI. V lost 0 bases and J lost 2; bases outside the gene matches: 3. CDR3 protein: CASSYSGQGTTDTQYF. CDR3 coding DNA: TGTGCCAGCAGTTACTCTGGACAGGGGACCACAGATACGCAGTATTTT.

This rearrangement joins TRBV7-9 to TRBJ1-4, with a possible D match to TRBD1 (6 bases). Germline loops: CDR1 SEHNR, CDR2 FQNEAQ (reference sequence). Trimming removed 4 bases from V and 2 bases from J, with 11 bases in between. CDR3 length equals 15 residues. The CDR3 reads CASSYGRGTNEKLFF. The CDR3, as DNA: TGTGCCAGCAGCTACGGGAGGGGGACTAATGAAAAACTGTTTTTT.

This clone has only one observation. J is TRBJ2-2 and V is TRBV19, with 9 nucleotides matching TRBD1. With 0 bases clipped from V and 7 bases from J, the junction kept 3 bases outside the gene matches. This CDR3 contains 15 residues. CDR1 is LNHDA, CDR2 SQIVND, per germline (reference sequence). This chain's CDR3 is CASSIETGGSGELFF. CDR3 DNA: TGTGCCAGTAGTATAGAGACAGGGGGGAGCGGGGAGCTGTTTTTT.

This clone was seen more than once but under ten times. The CDR3 DNA reads as TGTGCCAGCCAGCGCAATAGCAATCAGCCCCAGCATTTT. As protein: CASQRNSNQPQHF. The chain joins TRBV2 to TRBJ1-5; D uncertain. This CDR3 comprises 13 residues. Per the germline V gene, CDR1 is SNHLY and CDR2 is FYNNEI. V shed 8 bases and J shed 0 bases, with 8 bases lying between them.

J is TRBJ1-1 and V is TRBV5-5, with 7 bases lining up with TRBD1. Trimming cost V 4 bases and J 3 bases; bases outside gene matches: 6. This CDR3 spans 14 amino acids. Germline V gene lookup returns CDR1 SGHKS and CDR2 YYEKEE (reference sequence). CDR3 nucleotide sequence: TGTGCCAGCAGCGGCGGGACAGATGACACTGAAGCTTTCTTT. It is translated as CASSGGTDDTEAFF.

The chain has TRBV30 and TRBJ1-6, with a tentative D call TRBD1 (5 bases). Germline values: CDR1 GTSNPN, CDR2 SVGIG (reference sequence). The CDR3 contains 14 residues. Trimming stripped 3 bases from V and 6 bases from J, with 12 bases between. The CDR3, as DNA: TGTGCCTGGAGCCACACAGGTTTTAATTCACCCCTCCACTTT. Protein: CAWSHTGFNSPLHF.

The chain links TRBV4-2 to TRBJ1-5; TRBD1 is a possible D gene (6 bases). Trimming removed 4 bases from V and 2 bases from J, with 15 bases in between. The CDR3 contains 16 residues. Germline-derived CDR1 and CDR2 are LGHNA and YNFKEQ. The CDR3 protein is CASSPIIQGGNQPQHF. The CDR3 nucleotides read TGTGCCAGCAGCCCCATCATACAGGGCGGCAATCAGCCCCAGCATTTT.

V is TRBV5-1 and J is TRBJ2-2; a weak D match, TRBD2 (5 bases). The CDR3 extends over 12 amino acids. Per the germline V gene, CDR1 is SGHRS and CDR2 is YFSETQ. With 7 bases removed from V and 3 bases from J, the gap between germline ends came to 7 bases. The CDR3, as DNA: TGCGCCAGCGAAGCGGACACCGGGGAGCTGTTTTTT. This sequence encodes CASEADTGELFF.

V usage is TRBV6-6 and J usage is TRBJ1-5; maybe TRBD1 (5 bases). Germline CDR1 and CDR2: MNHNY and SVGAGI (reference sequence). The V end was cut by 5 bases, the J end by 7 bases, with 9 bases between. The CDR3 is made up of 12 amino acids. The CDR3 DNA sequence: TGTGCCAGCAGTGACGGGGGGCAGCCCCAGCATTTT. This gives the protein CASSDGGQPQHF.

Only a few counts were recorded for this clone. The V and J genes are TRBV15 and TRBJ1-1; D is unresolved. Trimming took 6 bases from V and 0 from J, leaving 5 bases between them. The CDR3 totals 12 residues. CDR1 and CDR2 (germline): LNHNV, YYDKDF (reference sequence). The CDR3 is CATRHLNTEAFF. The CDR3, as DNA: TGTGCCACCAGACACCTGAACACTGAAGCTTTCTTT. Using reference TRBV15 and TRBJ1-1 for the parts outside the CDR3, the full variable domain is DAMVIQNPRYQVTQFGKPVTLSCSQTLNHNVMYWYQQKSSQAPKLLFHYYDKDFNNEADTPDNFQSRRPNTSFCFLDIRSPGLGDTAMYLCATRHLNTEAFFGQGTRLTVV.

V gene TRBV28 combines with J gene TRBJ1-6, with 7 bases lining up with TRBD1. The CDR3 spans 15 residues. Losses at the gene ends were 3 bases for V and 8 bases for J; bases not matched to a gene: 7. Germline CDR1 MDHEN, CDR2 SYDVKM. The CDR3 protein is CASSFLDRDYSPLHF. The CDR3 DNA reads as TGTGCCAGCAGTTTCCTCGACAGGGATTATTCACCCCTCCACTTT.

The chain joins TRBV11-3 to TRBJ2-1; 7 bases agree with TRBD1. J gave up 8 bases and V 4 bases, and 2 bases lay outside the gene matches. Germline lookup yields CDR1 SGHNT and CDR2 YENEEA. The CDR3 spans 12 residues. This CDR3 reads CASSSDRDEQFF. CDR3 in DNA: TGTGCCAGCAGCTCAGACAGGGATGAGCAGTTCTTC.

The chain couples TRBV19 to TRBJ1-5, with a possible D match to TRBD1 (6 bases). There are 13 residues in the CDR3. Trimming pared 5 bases from V and 4 bases from J, leaving 9 bases between. Germline loops: CDR1 LNHDA, CDR2 SQIVND (reference sequence). CDR3 sequence: CASSRDINQPQHF. For the CDR3, the DNA is TGTGCCAGTAGTCGGGACATTAATCAGCCCCAGCATTTT.

J is TRBJ2-5 and V is TRBV28; TRBD1 matches 9 bases. Germline lookup yields CDR1 MDHEN and CDR2 SYDVKM. CDR3 size: 16 residues. With V trimmed by 5 bases and J by 4 bases, 11 bases remained unmatched. CDR3 sequence: CASSPLFRTGVETQYF. The CDR3 DNA follows: TGTGCCAGCAGTCCCCTCTTCCGGACAGGGGTAGAGACCCAGTACTTC. Using reference TRBV28 and TRBJ2-5 for the parts outside the CDR3, the full variable domain is DVKVTQSSRYLVKRTGEKVFLECVQDMDHENMFWYRQDPGLGLRLIYFSYDVKMKEKGDIPEGYSVSREKKERFSLILESASTNQTSMYLCASSPLFRTGVETQYFGPGTRLLVL.

The chain links TRBV7-9 to TRBJ2-7; D not certain. The CDR3 runs to 12 residues. V gave up 1 base and J gave up 6 bases, with 7 bases separating them. Germline values: CDR1 SEHNR, CDR2 FQNEAQ (reference sequence). CDR3 DNA sequence: TGTGCCAGCAGCTTAGAGTTTAGCGAGCAGTACTTC. Translated, it gives CASSLEFSEQYF. The complete variable domain, with remaining parts taken from reference TRBV7-9 and TRBJ2-7, reads DTGVSQNPRHKITKRGQNVTFRCDPISEHNRLYWYRQTLGQGPEFLTYFQNEAQLEKSRLLSDRFSAERPKGSFSTLEIQRTEQGDSAMYLCASSLEFSEQYFGPGTRLTVT.

The rearrangement joins TRBV30 to TRBJ1-2; D ambiguous. Germline CDR1 and CDR2: GTSNPN and SVGIG (reference sequence). V lost 3 bases, J lost 3 bases, and 20 bases lay in between. The length of the CDR3 is 16 residues. The CDR3 DNA reads TGTGCCTGGAGGAGAGGAGTACTCACTCCGGACTATGGCTACACCTTC. Its translation: CAWRRGVLTPDYGYTF.

The J gene is TRBJ2-1, the V gene TRBV10-3; TRBD2 matches 8 bases. The CDR3 covers 17 residues. The trim removed 4 bases at V and 2 bases at J, leaving 10 bases unmatched. Germline CDR1 and CDR2: ENHRY and SYGVKD. The CDR3 is CAISAAGGGLPYNEQFF. CDR3 sequence (DNA): TGTGCCATCAGTGCAGCTGGCGGGGGGCTTCCCTACAATGAGCAGTTCTTC.

The rearrangement links TRBV18 to TRBJ1-1, with D hard to call. Germline loops: CDR1 KGHSH, CDR2 LQKENI. Trimming removed 4 bases at V and 1 base at J, with 7 bases between. CDR3 size: 13 residues. The CDR3 spells CASSHRQNTEAFF. The CDR3, as DNA: TGTGCCAGCTCACACCGACAGAACACTGAAGCTTTCTTT.